The entry that follows covers one TCR beta chain sequence. What it binds is unknown. The germline gives CDR1 SGHTA, CDR2 FQGNSA. With 5 bases clipped from V and 8 bases from J, the junction kept 12 bases outside the gene matches. This CDR3 has 15 amino acids. This entry is derived from a study of CD8 T cells in ankylosing spondylitis. For TCR beta, libraries came from quantitative 5'-RACE with molecular barcodes. Each CDR3 protein is one row after TCRdb ran MiXCR on the 5' RACE reads. The data show hundreds of thousands of distinct CDR3 sequences, approximately 12% seen once. Study results and caveats: The authors reported significant enrichment of disease-linked clones in matched ankylosing spondylitis synovial fluid. Ankylosing spondylitis blood appeared to carry a characteristic TCR beta motif of roughly eight highly homologous variants. Within peripheral blood, clones linked to disease were CD8+ and relatively rare.

The specimen sequenced was blood, either unsorted or a sorted T cell fraction (not recorded which). The rearrangement links TRBV7-2 to TRBJ1-2; TRBD1 agrees at 9 bases. The source is a male donor with ankylosing spondylitis. For the CDR3, the DNA is TGTGCCAGCAGCGAACAGGACAGGGGTGTCGGCGGCTACACCTTC. Translation gives CASSEQDRGVGGYTF. Full variable domain (remainder filled in from reference TRBV7-2 and TRBJ1-2): GAGVSQSPSNKVTEKGKDVELRCDPISGHTALYWYRQSLGQGLEFLIYFQGNSAPDKSGLPSDRFSAERTGGSVSTLTIQRTQQEDSAVYLCASSEQDRGVGGYTFGSGTRLTVV.